The 27 T cell receptor beta chains below were found in one sample sequenced in a study of T cell responses to AZD1222 COVID-19 vaccine. The protocol was immunoSEQ multiplex PCR, while the TCRdb copy is restricted to in-frame clones and leaves out a portion. Of more than 95,000 clones listed, roughly 90% are singletons. The sequenced sample was peripheral blood, obtained on day 0 of AZD1222 vaccination. These receptors all stem from an adult in good health.

CDR3 coding DNA: TGTGCCAGCAGTCCGACCCGGGAGGGGGCGCAGTACTTC. This translates into CASSPTREGAQYF. The V and J genes are TRBV7-2 and TRBJ2-7; TRBD2 is a possible D gene (8 bases). This CDR3 comprises 13 residues. Per the germline V gene, CDR1 is SGHTA and CDR2 is FQGNSA. Trimming left V 6 bases short and J 9 bases short, with 18 bases between.

The V gene is TRBV5-1, the J gene TRBJ1-6; unclear D gene. Germline CDR1 reads SGHRS; CDR2 reads YFSETQ. CDR3 length: 15 residues. V was pared by 0 bases and J by 6 bases, with 10 bases between. In DNA form, the CDR3 reads TGCGCCAGCAGCTTGGTGGCAGGCCTTAATTCACCCCTCCACTTT. Translation gives CASSLVAGLNSPLHF.

V usage is TRBV5-1 and J usage is TRBJ1-3; TRBD1 aligns across 9 bases. Germline V gives CDR1 SGHRS, CDR2 YFSETQ. Trimming removed 3 bases from V and 1 base from J; junction bases left unmatched: 8. The CDR3 has 17 amino acids. The CDR3 loop reads CASSSFRTGESGNTIYF. CDR3 nucleotide sequence: TGCGCCAGCAGCTCGTTTCGGACAGGGGAGTCTGGAAACACCATATATTTT.

The V call is TRBV30, the J call TRBJ1-4; a possible D gene is TRBD1 (5 bases). CDR1 is GTSNPN, CDR2 SVGIG, per germline (reference sequence). Trimming stripped 3 bases from V and 6 bases from J, with 14 bases between. This CDR3 has 14 residues. This CDR3 reads CAWSRGEQDEKLFF. In DNA form, the CDR3 reads TGTGCCTGGAGCCGTGGAGAACAGGATGAAAAACTGTTTTTT.

The chain couples TRBV2 to TRBJ2-7, with D unclear. Looked up from germline, CDR1 is SNHLY and CDR2 is FYNNEI. This CDR3 is built from 14 residues. Trimming left V 2 bases short and J 0 bases short, with 8 bases between. CDR3 protein: CASSEPPASYEQYF. The CDR3 nucleotides are TGTGCCAGCAGTGAACCGCCGGCCTCCTACGAGCAGTACTTC.

The rearrangement joins TRBV9 to TRBJ1-5; possibly TRBD1 for D (6 bases). Germline CDR1 and CDR2: SGDLS and YYNGEE. CDR3 length: 13 amino acids. V was shortened by 0 bases and J by 11 bases, with 12 bases between the two germline ends. CDR3 loop: CASSVGTESAQHF. CDR3 bases: TGTGCCAGCAGCGTAGGGACAGAATCAGCCCAGCATTTT.

This chain uses TRBV10-3 with TRBJ2-7; a possible D gene is TRBD1 (6 bases). Trimming shortened V by 6 bases and J by 0 bases, and 12 bases separated the two germline ends. The CDR3 is 14 residues long. Germline CDR1 reads ENHRY; CDR2 reads SYGVKD. The CDR3 nucleotides are TGTGCCATCAGCCTAACAGGGAGCTCCTACGAGCAGTACTTC. Translated, it gives CAISLTGSSYEQYF.

This chain links TRBV7-6 with TRBJ2-1; 12 bases agree with TRBD2. The junction had 11 bases not matched to a gene; V was cut back by 4 bases and J by 7 bases. The CDR3 has 17 residues. Per the germline V gene, CDR1 is SGHVS and CDR2 is FNYEAQ. The DNA for the CDR3 is TGTGCCAGCAGCTCCGCGGCTAGCGGGAGGGCCTCGAATGAGCAGTTCTTC. It yields the protein CASSSAASGRASNEQFF.

The rearrangement links TRBV7-9 to TRBJ2-7, with D tentatively TRBD1 (6 bases). The CDR3 covers 16 residues. Trimming removed 0 bases from V and 1 base from J, with 13 bases in between. Germline-derived CDR1 and CDR2 are SEHNR and FQNEAQ (reference sequence). In DNA form, the CDR3 reads TGTGCCAGCAGCTTAGCGCTAGGGACAAATTCCTACGAGCAGTACTTC. Encoded protein: CASSLALGTNSYEQYF.

The gene calls are TRBV18 and TRBJ2-1; D might be TRBD2 (6 bases). Germline V lookup: CDR1 KGHSH, CDR2 LQKENI. CDR3 size: 18 residues. The V end was cut by 3 bases, the J end by 6 bases, with 24 bases between. The CDR3 nucleotides read TGTGCCAGCTCACCCCGATATAGTCGGACTACGGACTCCAATGAGCAGTTCTTC. It translates to CASSPRYSRTTDSNEQFF.

The V call is TRBV6-5, the J call TRBJ2-7; 7 bases agree with TRBD2. The CDR3 length is 16 residues. CDR1 and CDR2 from the germline V gene are MNHEY and SVGAGI. V lost 0 bases, J lost 0 bases, and 5 bases stayed unmatched. The CDR3 is CASSYSMTSFSYEQYF. CDR3 DNA sequence: TGTGCCAGCAGTTACTCGATGACTAGCTTCTCCTACGAGCAGTACTTC.

This clone appeared once. The junction and the germline gene differ at one end; a read error may be behind it. The chain employs TRBV5-6 and TRBJ1-5; D remains ambiguous. Germline V CDR1 and CDR2: SGHDT, YYEEEE. The CDR3 consists of 11 residues. DNA of the CDR3: TGCATTACCGAGCCTAATCAGCCCCAGCATTTT. Its translation is CITEPNQPQHF.

V and J are TRBV19 and TRBJ2-7; D tentatively fits TRBD1 or TRBD2 (5 bases each). Germline assignment: CDR1 LNHDA and CDR2 SQIVND (reference sequence). This CDR3 has 14 residues. V was clipped by 5 bases and J by 1 base, with 12 bases between them. The CDR3 coding sequence is TGTGCCAGTAGTGGAAGGGGACGGTCCTACGAGCAGTACTTC. Translating gives CASSGRGRSYEQYF.

CDR3 residues: CASARQGATGANVLTF. CDR3 in DNA: TGTGCTAGTGCGCGACAGGGGGCCACTGGGGCCAACGTCCTGACTTTC. V gene TRBV12-5 combines with J gene TRBJ2-6; 10 positions match TRBD1. V dropped 7 bases and J dropped 2; count of bases not matched to a gene: 5. This CDR3 has 16 amino acids. The germline gives CDR1 LGHNT, CDR2 FRNRAP.

V gene TRBV6-1 combines with J gene TRBJ1-2; no clear D. The germline CDR1 and CDR2 sequences are MNHNS and SASEGT. This CDR3 comprises 16 residues. V was trimmed by 1 base and J by 5 bases, leaving 17 bases between them. The CDR3: CASSEVALNSAYGYTF. The CDR3 nucleotides are TGTGCCAGCAGTGAAGTTGCCCTTAACAGTGCGTATGGCTACACCTTC.

The chain employs TRBV7-9 and TRBJ2-5; D unresolved. Germline CDR1 is SEHNR and CDR2 is FQNEAQ (reference sequence). CDR3 length equals 15 residues. V was pared by 3 bases and J by 4 bases, with 15 bases between. This chain's CDR3 is CASSLGGRSLETQYF. CDR3 nucleotides: TGTGCCAGCAGCTTGGGTGGGCGGAGTTTAGAGACCCAGTACTTC.

This clone was seen just once. V is TRBV5-5 and J is TRBJ1-5, with TRBD1 identical over 9 bases. The CDR3 runs 15 residues. CDR1 is SGHKS, CDR2 YYEKEE, per germline (reference sequence). The V segment lost 0 bases and the J segment 4 bases; nucleotides outside the gene matches: 2. The CDR3 nucleotides are TGTGCCAGCAGCTTGGACAGGGGGCGAAATCAGCCCCAGCATTTT. Its translation is CASSLDRGRNQPQHF.

This rearrangement joins TRBV30 to TRBJ2-7; TRBD1 is a possible D gene (5 bases). V was pared by 0 bases and J by 3 bases, with 12 bases between. Germline assignment: CDR1 GTSNPN and CDR2 SVGIG (reference sequence). The length of the CDR3 is 14 residues. The CDR3 sequence is CAWSVGAGNYEQYF. CDR3 bases: TGTGCCTGGAGTGTAGGGGCAGGGAACTACGAGCAGTACTTC.

The chain joins TRBV7-9 to TRBJ1-1, with D possibly TRBD1 on 5 matching bases. CDR3 length: 15 amino acids. The V end lost 3 bases, the J end lost 0 bases, and 11 bases lay between the germline ends. Germline V gene lookup returns CDR1 SEHNR and CDR2 FQNEAQ (reference sequence). CDR3 residues: CASSFAGTLNTEAFF. The CDR3 nucleotides are TGTGCCAGCAGCTTTGCCGGGACTCTGAACACTGAAGCTTTCTTT.

The V gene is TRBV6-6, the J gene TRBJ1-2, with 8 nucleotides matching TRBD1. J gave up 0 bases and V 7 bases, and 10 bases lay outside the gene matches. The CDR3 sequence is 16 residues long. Germline V gene data show CDR1 as MNHNY and CDR2 as SVGAGI (reference sequence). The CDR3 sequence is CASKSRTGNSNYGYTF. CDR3 nucleotides: TGTGCCAGCAAATCAAGGACAGGGAACTCTAACTATGGCTACACCTTC.

CDR3 nucleotides: TGTGCCAGCCAGGACAGCTTCATGAACACTGAAGCTTTCTTT. This encodes CASQDSFMNTEAFF. This rearrangement joins TRBV28 to TRBJ1-1, with D perhaps TRBD1 (6 bases). The CDR3 covers 14 residues. V was pared by 8 bases and J by 0 bases, with 13 bases between. Per the germline V gene, CDR1 is MDHEN and CDR2 is SYDVKM.

This clone came up once. The rearrangement joins TRBV24-1 to TRBJ2-5; TRBD1 matches at 8 bases. The CDR3 spans 15 residues. The germline CDR1 and CDR2 sequences are KGHDR and SFDVKD. The V and J ends lost 3 bases and 1 base, in that order; junction bases with no gene match: 3. The chain's CDR3 is CATSDIDRGQETQYF. The CDR3 DNA reads TGTGCCACCAGTGATATAGACAGGGGCCAAGAGACCCAGTACTTC.

V and J are TRBV6-5 and TRBJ2-7, with D tentatively TRBD2 (6 bases). There are 14 residues in the CDR3. Trimming removed 2 bases at V and 1 base at J, with 9 bases between. Germline CDR1 MNHEY, CDR2 SVGAGI. The DNA of the CDR3 is TGTGCCAGCAGTTACGGCGGGACGTCCTACGAGCAGTACTTC. The encoded protein is CASSYGGTSYEQYF.

The rearrangement uses TRBV28 and TRBJ1-6; 7 bases map to TRBD1. Unmatched junction bases numbered 9, after V lost 8 bases and J lost 8 bases. Germline V CDR1 and CDR2: MDHEN, SYDVKM. The CDR3 is made up of 14 amino acids. DNA of the CDR3: TGTGCCAGCGAGCGGCGACAGGGACATTCACCCCTCCACTTT. Its translation is CASERRQGHSPLHF. The whole variable domain, remainder taken from reference TRBV28 and TRBJ1-6, is DVKVTQSSRYLVKRTGEKVFLECVQDMDHENMFWYRQDPGLGLRLIYFSYDVKMKEKGDIPEGYSVSREKKERFSLILESASTNQTSMYLCASERRQGHSPLHFGNGTRLTVT.

Here the CDR3 reads CASSLGSYYEQYF. The CDR3 DNA is TGTGCCAGCAGTTTGGGCTCCTACTACGAGCAGTACTTC. This sequence joins TRBV28 and TRBJ2-7; D unresolved. The V and J ends lost 3 bases and 3 bases respectively, with 9 bases between them. Germline V lookup: CDR1 MDHEN, CDR2 SYDVKM. The CDR3 is 13 residues long.

The V call is TRBV9, the J call TRBJ2-5, with TRBD2 identical over 7 bases. CDR1 and CDR2 (germline): SGDLS, YYNGEE. The V segment lost 0 bases and the J segment 4 bases; nucleotides outside the gene matches: 9. The CDR3 totals 16 residues. Here the CDR3 reads CASSVGGGAGRETQYF. The CDR3 DNA is TGTGCCAGCAGCGTAGGAGGAGGAGCGGGGCGAGAGACCCAGTACTTC. Complete variable domain (other parts from reference TRBV9 and TRBJ2-5): DSGVTQTPKHLITATGQRVTLRCSPRSGDLSVYWYQQSLDQGLQFLIQYYNGEERAKGNILERFSAQQFPDLHSELNLSSLELGDSALYFCASSVGGGAGRETQYFGPGTRLLVL.

The chain employs TRBV11-2 and TRBJ2-7; D gene uncertain. CDR1 and CDR2 (germline): SGHAT, FQNNGV. Trimming left V 3 bases short and J 9 bases short, with 12 bases between. The CDR3 runs 12 residues. The CDR3 DNA sequence: TGTGCCAGCAGCTTTCGACACGCCGGGCAGTACTTC. Amino acid sequence: CASSFRHAGQYF.